This T cell receptor beta chain comes out of a study of cytomegalovirus exposure and HLA in healthy donors. On the study more broadly: Assignment to the Caucasian-associated ancestry cluster applied to around 80% of the approximately 360 genotyped donors.

The PCR was carried out with 60 Vbeta primers and 13 Jbeta primers. Generated by immunoSEQ multiplex PCR, the TCRdb table keeps only in-frame clones and is missing some. The repertoire holds 180,000 or so clones, with 79% as singletons. Germline assignment: CDR1 SGHTA and CDR2 FQGNSA. The CDR3 totals 16 residues. Deletions cut 0 bases from V and 0 bases from J, with 11 bases between. The clonotype originates from a woman between 50 and 59 years old in good health and CMV-seronegative. The V gene is TRBV7-2, the J gene TRBJ1-1; D not certain. The sample was PBMCs. The CDR3, as DNA: TGTGCCAGCAGCTTAGCCCCTTCCCCTATGAACACTGAAGCTTTCTTT. Translating gives CASSLAPSPMNTEAFF.